The 17 T cell receptor beta chains below were found in one sample sequenced in a study of beta chain features in type 1 diabetes (dated by TCRdb to the late 2010s). Library preparation was by the immunoSEQ multiplex PCR assay. All of the isolated RNA was reverse transcribed with the High Capacity cDNA Reverse Transcription Kit, so expressed TCRB transcripts were sequenced. Not all clones reach the TCRdb copy of this immuneACCESS table, which keeps in-frame sequences only. Checked studies attribute under half of the gap to unresolved V genes and leave the rest unexplained. This sample is represented by about half a million clones; 25% to 35% of them were singletons. The ten largest clones take up 0.065% of the sample. The sequencing input was naive CD4+ T cells from blood. The cell subset or site label, read with the paper, signifies: true naive CD4+ T cells. These receptor sequences come from a man between 18 and 35 years old in good health.

The rearrangement uses TRBV28 and TRBJ2-1; either TRBD1 or TRBD2 may supply D (5 bases each). Trimming took off 7 bases at V and 8 bases at J, with 15 bases between the two ends. The length of the CDR3 is 13 residues. Germline CDR1 MDHEN, CDR2 SYDVKM. The CDR3 sequence: CASNWDPTDEQFF. As DNA, the CDR3 is TGTGCCAGCAATTGGGACCCTACGGATGAGCAGTTCTTC.

This clone has a handful of counts. The rearrangement joins TRBV10-3 to TRBJ2-1, with 10 positions matching TRBD2. The CDR3 runs 14 residues. Germline V gives CDR1 ENHRY, CDR2 SYGVKD. Trimming removed 4 bases from V and 3 bases from J; junction bases left unmatched: 0. Here the CDR3 reads CAISASGSYNEQFF. In DNA, the CDR3 is TGTGCCATCAGTGCTAGCGGGAGCTACAATGAGCAGTTCTTC.

This chain links TRBV16 with TRBJ1-1; the match to TRBD1 covers 7 bases. V gave up 4 bases and J gave up 6 bases; unmatched junction bases: 5. This CDR3 comprises 13 residues. Germline-derived CDR1 and CDR2 are KGHSY and FQNENV. The CDR3 spells CASSRQGFAEAFF. The CDR3 DNA is TGTGCCAGCAGCCGACAGGGATTTGCTGAAGCTTTCTTT. The whole variable domain, remainder taken from reference TRBV16 and TRBJ1-1, is GEEVAQTPKHLVRGEGQKAKLYCAPIKGHSYVFWYQQVLKNEFKFLISFQNENVFDETGMPKERFSAKCLPNSPCSLEIQATKLEDSAVYFCASSRQGFAEAFFGQGTRLTVV.

This clone was counted between two and nine times. The V call is TRBV7-2, the J call TRBJ2-5; maybe TRBD2 (6 bases). Germline-derived CDR1 and CDR2 are SGHTA and FQGNSA. The CDR3 extends over 16 amino acids. The ends were cut back, 1 base at V and 1 base at J, with 13 bases in the middle. CDR3 sequence reads: CASSLGAGYLQETQYF. CDR3 nucleotides: TGTGCCAGCAGCTTAGGCGCGGGGTACCTCCAAGAGACCCAGTACTTC.

The genes are TRBV28 and TRBJ2-7; possibly TRBD2 for D (6 bases). V dropped 3 bases and J dropped 3 bases, with 15 bases sitting between them. Germline V gives CDR1 MDHEN, CDR2 SYDVKM. The CDR3 totals 15 residues. In DNA, the CDR3 is TGTGCCAGCAGTTTCGGCCTTGGAGGGGTCTACGAGCAGTACTTC. Residues: CASSFGLGGVYEQYF.

This chain uses TRBV9 with TRBJ2-5, with a possible D match to TRBD1 (6 bases). There are 14 residues in the CDR3. V was pared by 3 bases and J by 5 bases, with 14 bases between. CDR1 is SGDLS and CDR2 is YYNGEE in the germline V gene. CDR3 coding DNA: TGTGCCAGCAGCGCCACGGGAAGGGGGGAGACCCAGTACTTC. Amino acids: CASSATGRGETQYF.

J is TRBJ1-2 and V is TRBV30; D possibly corresponds to TRBD1 (5 bases). Trimming took off 3 bases at V and 6 bases at J, with 11 bases between the two ends. The CDR3 length is 12 residues. Germline assignment: CDR1 GTSNPN and CDR2 SVGIG (reference sequence). CDR3 bases: TGTGCCTGGAGCGTCCGACAGAATGGCTACACCTTC. Encoded protein: CAWSVRQNGYTF.

CDR3 protein: CASSLRGPNTGELFF. The CDR3 nucleotides are TGCGCCAGCAGCCTCCGGGGTCCGAACACCGGGGAGCTGTTTTTT. This chain uses TRBV4-1 with TRBJ2-2, with D perhaps TRBD2 (5 bases). Looked up from germline, CDR1 is MGHRA and CDR2 is YSYEKL. There are 15 residues in the CDR3. With 4 bases removed from V and 0 bases from J, the gap between germline ends came to 9 bases.

The chain uses TRBV7-9 and TRBJ2-1; D ambiguous. This CDR3 spans 14 amino acids. In germline, CDR1 is SEHNR, CDR2 FQNEAQ (reference sequence). The V end lost 7 bases, the J end lost 0 bases, and 10 bases lay between the germline ends. The CDR3 loop is CASMSVSSYNEQFF. CDR3 DNA: TGTGCCAGCATGTCGGTCAGCTCCTACAATGAGCAGTTCTTC.

The rearrangement joins TRBV29-1 to TRBJ2-7, with D perhaps given as TRBD1 or TRBD2 (5 bases each). V dropped 5 bases and J dropped 7 bases, with 12 bases sitting between them. Germline CDR1 reads SQVTM; CDR2 reads ANQGSEA. The CDR3 runs 11 residues. In DNA form, the CDR3 reads TGCAGCGTTCGGGGCCCCCTGGAGCAGTACTTC. It encodes CSVRGPLEQYF.

This clone has just a few counts. The gene calls are TRBV5-6 and TRBJ2-3, with D unresolved. This CDR3 has 14 amino acids. Germline loops: CDR1 SGHDT, CDR2 YYEEEE. V was trimmed by 5 bases and J by 1 base, leaving 11 bases between them. CDR3 nucleotides: TGTGCCAGCAGGGCTGGTGGCGGCACAGATACGCAGTATTTT. This encodes CASRAGGGTDTQYF.

V gene TRBV14 combines with J gene TRBJ2-1; D may be TRBD1 (5 bases). Per germline, CDR1 SGHDN and CDR2 FVKESK. The V end was cut by 1 base, the J end by 6 bases, with 16 bases between. The CDR3 spans 16 residues. DNA of the CDR3: TGTGCCAGCAGCCAAGCTCCAGCCGGACATATCAATGAGCAGTTCTTC. It encodes CASSQAPAGHINEQFF.

V is TRBV25-1 and J is TRBJ2-7; D possibly corresponds to TRBD2 (8 bases). The V and J ends lost 4 bases and 6 bases respectively, with 16 bases between them. The CDR3 totals 14 residues. The V gene's germline CDR1 is MGHDK and CDR2 SYGVNS. The CDR3 is CASSVTGAGGEQYF. CDR3 in DNA: TGTGCCAGCAGTGTTACAGGGGCGGGGGGCGAGCAGTACTTC.

The CDR3: CASSVGYGYTF. CDR3 sequence (DNA): TGTGCCAGCAGTGTAGGGTATGGCTACACCTTC. V and J are TRBV2 and TRBJ1-2; D unresolved. CDR1 and CDR2 (germline): SNHLY, FYNNEI. The CDR3 has 11 amino acids. The V end was cut by 4 bases, the J end by 5 bases, with 5 bases between.

This CDR3 is CASSWRQGRYEKLFF. The CDR3 nucleotides are TGTGCCAGCAGTTGGAGACAGGGGCGGTATGAAAAACTGTTTTTT. This rearrangement joins TRBV28 to TRBJ1-4; 8 positions agree with TRBD1. Germline V lookup: CDR1 MDHEN, CDR2 SYDVKM. The V segment lost 4 bases and the J segment 6 bases; nucleotides outside the gene matches: 7. This CDR3 spans 15 amino acids.

This clone has just a few counts. The J gene is TRBJ2-1, the V gene TRBV30; D not certain. This CDR3 is 14 amino acids long. Germline loops: CDR1 GTSNPN, CDR2 SVGIG (reference sequence). Trimming took 3 bases from V and 2 from J, leaving 11 bases between them. This CDR3 is CAWSLGRTYNEQFF. The CDR3 DNA reads as TGTGCCTGGAGCCTCGGTAGAACCTACAATGAGCAGTTCTTC.

This clone was detected only a few times. The CDR3 protein is CSVELGGGETQYF. The CDR3, as DNA: TGCAGCGTTGAATTAGGTGGGGGAGAGACCCAGTACTTC. The chain combines TRBV29-1 with TRBJ2-5; D possibly matches TRBD1 or TRBD2 (5 bases each). Germline values: CDR1 SQVTM, CDR2 ANQGSEA. V was pared by 2 bases and J by 4 bases, with 11 bases between. CDR3 length: 13 amino acids.